This entry lists 16 T cell receptor beta chains sequenced from one sample in a study of T cells after posttransplantation cyclophosphamide. Here immunoSEQ multiplex PCR was the method, and the copy in TCRdb shows in-frame clones only, minus some. This sample has 20,000 to 25,000 clones, each found more than once. The sample taken for sequencing was PBMCs. The origin of the receptors is a woman aged 55 to 70 in good health, CMV-negative, and a related stem cell transplant donor.

This CDR3 is CASMTGIKYVENEQFF. The CDR3 nucleotides are TGTGCCAGCATGACAGGGATTAAATACGTGGAGAATGAGCAGTTCTTC. The chain carries TRBV6-6 and TRBJ2-1; the match to TRBD1 covers 7 bases. This CDR3 has 16 amino acids. Germline-derived CDR1 and CDR2 are MNHNY and SVGAGI (reference sequence). V gave up 7 bases and J gave up 7 bases; unmatched junction bases: 16.

This clone has ten or more counts. V usage is TRBV7-2 and J usage is TRBJ1-6, with D possibly TRBD1 on 5 matching bases. Trimming shortened V by 5 bases and J by 10 bases, and 21 bases separated the two germline ends. The CDR3 is 16 residues long. CDR1 and CDR2 (germline): SGHTA, FQGNSA. DNA for the CDR3: TGTGCCAGCAGCCTCTATCAGACAGCGATGAGGTCACCCCTCCACTTT. Translation gives CASSLYQTAMRSPLHF.

This clone has at least ten counts. The chain has TRBV10-1 and TRBJ2-3, with 9 bases that match TRBD1. Germline CDR1 reads WNHNN; CDR2 reads SYGVQD (reference sequence). Trimming at V came to 8 bases and at J to 4 bases, leaving 4 bases not matched to a gene. The CDR3 length is 13 residues. In DNA form, the CDR3 reads TGCGCCAGCGGGACAGGGCCCCCAGATACGCAGTATTTT. Translating it yields CASGTGPPDTQYF.

Many counts were recorded for this clone. The chain employs TRBV10-1 and TRBJ2-7; 7 bases match TRBD1. This CDR3 spans 15 amino acids. The ends lost 7 bases at V and 1 base at J; junction bases unmatched: 10. The germline CDR1 and CDR2 sequences are WNHNN and SYGVQD (reference sequence). CDR3 DNA sequence: TGCGCCAGCACCCTTCTCCGGGACAGTTCCTACGAGCAGTACTTC. It codes for CASTLLRDSSYEQYF.

The chain uses TRBV11-2 and TRBJ2-5; TRBD1 aligns across 8 bases. The CDR3 is 16 residues long. Germline CDR1 is SGHAT and CDR2 is FQNNGV. V shed 3 bases, J shed 5 bases, and the junction held 11 bases outside the gene matches. The CDR3 DNA sequence: TGTGCCAGCAGCTTCGGCACGACAGGGGCTCGCGAGACCCAGTACTTC. It specifies CASSFGTTGARETQYF.

The chain is built from TRBV4-3 and TRBJ2-1, with 11 bases that match TRBD2. There are 16 residues in the CDR3. CDR1 is LGHNA and CDR2 is YSLEER in the germline V gene. The junction had 7 bases not matched to a gene; V was cut back by 7 bases and J by 2 bases. The CDR3 is CASNRRLAGTYNEQFF. The CDR3, as DNA: TGCGCCAGCAACCGCAGACTAGCGGGGACCTACAATGAGCAGTTCTTC.

This clone was seen a handful of times. The chain combines TRBV7-9 with TRBJ2-3; 10 bases are a match to TRBD2. Germline values: CDR1 SEHNR, CDR2 FQNEAQ (reference sequence). With 1 base clipped from V and 2 bases from J, the junction kept 6 bases outside the gene matches. CDR3 size: 17 residues. The DNA for the CDR3 is TGTGCCAGCAGCTTAGGGCTAGCGGGAGCTCCCACAGATACGCAGTATTTT. As protein: CASSLGLAGAPTDTQYF.

This clone was recorded at least ten times. This chain uses TRBV5-6 with TRBJ2-4, with a possible D match to TRBD1 (5 bases). V gave up 4 bases and J gave up 0 bases, with 14 bases separating them. CDR3 length: 16 amino acids. Germline-derived CDR1 and CDR2 are SGHDT and YYEEEE. The DNA for the CDR3 is TGTGCCAGCAGCCCCGGACACATGTTAGCCAAAAACATTCAGTACTTC. This translates into CASSPGHMLAKNIQYF.

This clone was counted many times. The chain couples TRBV7-3 to TRBJ1-3, with TRBD1 matching over 7 bases. CDR1 is SGHTA, CDR2 FQGTGA, per germline. Unmatched junction bases numbered 4, after V lost 6 bases and J lost 2 bases. The CDR3 has 14 residues. This CDR3 reads CASSTGQPGNTIYF. The CDR3 coding sequence is TGTGCCAGCAGTACGGGACAGCCTGGAAACACCATATATTTT.

This clone was detected ten times or more. The rearrangement uses TRBV5-1 and TRBJ2-3; D possibly corresponds to TRBD2 (7 bases). Between the trimmed V and J ends, which lost 6 bases and 2 bases, there was a span of 16 bases. From germline, CDR1 is SGHRS and CDR2 YFSETQ. The CDR3 consists of 15 residues. CDR3 protein: CASIRGAIDTDTQYF. In DNA form, the CDR3 reads TGCGCCAGCATTCGGGGGGCAATAGACACAGATACGCAGTATTTT.

This clone was observed many times. The chain combines TRBV6-1 with TRBJ2-7; 7 bases match TRBD1. The CDR3 extends over 13 amino acids. CDR1 MNHNS and CDR2 SASEGT come from the germline V gene. V shed 8 bases and J 2 bases; nucleotides not matched to a gene: 6. This chain's CDR3 is CASARQGPYEQYV. The CDR3 nucleotides are TGTGCCAGCGCTCGACAGGGACCCTACGAGCAGTACGTC.

This clone was counted ten times or more. The rearrangement joins TRBV10-3 to TRBJ2-5; 8 bases fit TRBD1. Per germline, CDR1 ENHRY and CDR2 SYGVKD. The V gene end was trimmed by 6 bases and the J gene end by 3 bases; junction bases not matched to a gene: 3. CDR3 length: 13 residues. This chain's CDR3 is CAIRATGEETQYF. As DNA, the CDR3 is TGTGCCATCAGAGCGACAGGGGAAGAGACCCAGTACTTC.

This clone is deemed medium-sized. The chain employs TRBV9 and TRBJ2-3; D gene ambiguous. The CDR3 contains 12 residues. V was trimmed by 0 bases and J by 3 bases, leaving 2 bases between them. Germline V lookup: CDR1 SGDLS, CDR2 YYNGEE. The CDR3 sequence: CASSVVTDTQYF. DNA of the CDR3: TGTGCCAGCAGCGTAGTAACAGATACGCAGTATTTT.

At least ten counts were recorded for this clone. The chain links TRBV6-5 to TRBJ2-3; the match to TRBD2 covers 9 bases. The CDR3 is 15 residues long. V shed 4 bases and J 2 bases; nucleotides not matched to a gene: 4. CDR1 and CDR2 from the germline V gene are MNHEY and SVGAGI. The CDR3 sequence: CASSLAGADTDTQYF. In nucleotides, the CDR3 is TGTGCCAGCAGTTTAGCGGGGGCCGACACAGATACGCAGTATTTT.

This clone was detected ten times or more. The rearrangement uses TRBV5-6 and TRBJ1-3; D unclear. Germline loops: CDR1 SGHDT, CDR2 YYEEEE. The ends were cut back, 2 bases at V and 0 bases at J, with 6 bases in the middle. The CDR3 is 14 residues long. CDR3 sequence reads: CASSFSGSGNTIYF. In nucleotides, the CDR3 is TGTGCCAGCAGCTTCTCCGGCTCTGGAAACACCATATATTTT.

This clone was counted at least ten times. The rearrangement uses TRBV7-9 and TRBJ1-6; TRBD1 agrees at 7 bases. This CDR3 comprises 16 residues. V was clipped by 5 bases and J by 7 bases; unmatched bases: 11. Germline assignment: CDR1 SEHNR and CDR2 FQNEAQ (reference sequence). CDR3 in DNA: TGTGCCAGCAGCCGAGGGATAACAGGGGACAATTCACCCCTCCACTTT. It is translated as CASSRGITGDNSPLHF.